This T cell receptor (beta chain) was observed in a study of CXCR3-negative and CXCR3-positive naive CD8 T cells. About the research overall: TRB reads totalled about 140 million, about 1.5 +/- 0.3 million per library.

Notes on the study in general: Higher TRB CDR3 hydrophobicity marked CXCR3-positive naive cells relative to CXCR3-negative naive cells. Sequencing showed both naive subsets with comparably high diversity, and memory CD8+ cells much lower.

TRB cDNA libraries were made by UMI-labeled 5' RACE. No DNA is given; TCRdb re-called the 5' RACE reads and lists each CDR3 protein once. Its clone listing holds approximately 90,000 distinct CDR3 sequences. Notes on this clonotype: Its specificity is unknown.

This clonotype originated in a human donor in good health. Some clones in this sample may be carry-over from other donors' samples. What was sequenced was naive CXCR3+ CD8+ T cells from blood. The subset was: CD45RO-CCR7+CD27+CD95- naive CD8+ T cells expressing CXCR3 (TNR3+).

This chain's CDR3 is CASSLPTRPETQYF. The chain links TRBV7-9 to TRBJ2-5. The CDR3 sequence is 14 residues long. Germline V lookup: CDR1 SEHNR, CDR2 FQNEAQ (reference sequence).